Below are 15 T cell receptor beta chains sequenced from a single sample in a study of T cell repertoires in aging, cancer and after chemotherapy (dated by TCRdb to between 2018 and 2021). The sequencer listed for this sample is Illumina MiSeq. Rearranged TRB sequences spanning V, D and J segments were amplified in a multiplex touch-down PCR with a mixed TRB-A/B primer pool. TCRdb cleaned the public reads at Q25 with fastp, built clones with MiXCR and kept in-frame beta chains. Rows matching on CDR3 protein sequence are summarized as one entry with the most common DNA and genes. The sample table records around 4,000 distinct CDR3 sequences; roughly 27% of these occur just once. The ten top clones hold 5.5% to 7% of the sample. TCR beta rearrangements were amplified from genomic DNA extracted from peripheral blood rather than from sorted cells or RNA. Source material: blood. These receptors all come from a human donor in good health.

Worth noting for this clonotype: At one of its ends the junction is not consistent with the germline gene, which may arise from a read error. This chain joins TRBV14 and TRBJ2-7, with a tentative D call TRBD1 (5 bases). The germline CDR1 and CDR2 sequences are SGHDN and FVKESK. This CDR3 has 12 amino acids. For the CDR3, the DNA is TGTGCCAGCAGCGGACACCTCTACGATCAGTACTTC. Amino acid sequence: CASSGHLYDQYF.

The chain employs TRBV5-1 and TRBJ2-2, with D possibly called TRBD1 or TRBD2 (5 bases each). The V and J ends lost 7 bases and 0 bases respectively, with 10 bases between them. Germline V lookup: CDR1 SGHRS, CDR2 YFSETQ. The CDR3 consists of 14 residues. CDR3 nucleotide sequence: TGCGCCAGCGTACAGGAGGCGAACACCGGGGAGCTGTTTTTT. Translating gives CASVQEANTGELFF.

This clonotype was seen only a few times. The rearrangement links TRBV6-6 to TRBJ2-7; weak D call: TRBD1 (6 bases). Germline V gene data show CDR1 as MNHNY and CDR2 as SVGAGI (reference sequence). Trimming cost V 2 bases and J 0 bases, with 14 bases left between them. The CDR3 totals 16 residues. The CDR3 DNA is TGTGCCAGCAGTTACATTACCCGGGACAACTCCTACGAGCAGTACTTC. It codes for CASSYITRDNSYEQYF.

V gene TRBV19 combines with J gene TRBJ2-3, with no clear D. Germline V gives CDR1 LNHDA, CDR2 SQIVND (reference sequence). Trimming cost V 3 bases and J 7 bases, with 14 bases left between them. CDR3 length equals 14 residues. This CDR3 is CASSMQVWVYTQYF. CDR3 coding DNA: TGTGCCAGTAGTATGCAGGTTTGGGTATATACGCAGTATTTT.

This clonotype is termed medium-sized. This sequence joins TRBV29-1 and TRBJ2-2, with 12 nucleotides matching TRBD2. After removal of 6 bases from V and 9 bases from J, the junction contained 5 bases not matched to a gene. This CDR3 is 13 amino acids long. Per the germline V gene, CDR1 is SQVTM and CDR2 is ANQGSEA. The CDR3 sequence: CSVSSGGARELFF. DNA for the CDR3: TGCAGCGTGTCTAGCGGGGGGGCCCGGGAGCTGTTTTTT.

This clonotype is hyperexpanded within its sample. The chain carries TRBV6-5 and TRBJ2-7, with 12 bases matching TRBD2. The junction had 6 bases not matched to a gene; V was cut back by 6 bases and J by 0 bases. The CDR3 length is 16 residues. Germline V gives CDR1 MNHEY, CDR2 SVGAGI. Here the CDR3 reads CASSGLAGTSSYEQYF. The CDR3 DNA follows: TGTGCCAGCAGCGGACTAGCGGGGACAAGCTCCTACGAGCAGTACTTC.

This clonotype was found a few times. This chain's CDR3 is CSARDLAGGRTDTQYF. The CDR3 DNA reads TGCAGTGCTAGAGATCTAGCGGGGGGCCGCACAGATACGCAGTATTTT. This rearrangement joins TRBV20-1 to TRBJ2-3, with 11 bases that match TRBD2. The CDR3 sequence is 16 residues long. Looked up from germline, CDR1 is DFQATT and CDR2 is SNEGSKA (reference sequence). V shed 0 bases, J shed 1 base, and the junction held 3 bases outside the gene matches.

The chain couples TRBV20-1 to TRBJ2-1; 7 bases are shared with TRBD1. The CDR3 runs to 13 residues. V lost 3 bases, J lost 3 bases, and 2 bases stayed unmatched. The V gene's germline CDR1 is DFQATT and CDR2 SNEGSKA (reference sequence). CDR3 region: CSASRTGYNEQFF. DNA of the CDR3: TGCAGTGCTAGCCGGACAGGCTACAATGAGCAGTTCTTC.

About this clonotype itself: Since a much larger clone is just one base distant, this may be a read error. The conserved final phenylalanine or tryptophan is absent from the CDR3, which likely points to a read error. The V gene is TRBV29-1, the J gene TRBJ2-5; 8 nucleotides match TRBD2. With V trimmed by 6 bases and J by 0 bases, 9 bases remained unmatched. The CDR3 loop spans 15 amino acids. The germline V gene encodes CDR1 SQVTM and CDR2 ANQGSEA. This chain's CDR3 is CSVAGGANHQETQYS. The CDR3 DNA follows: TGCAGCGTCGCCGGGGGGGCGAACCACCAAGAGACCCAGTACTCC.

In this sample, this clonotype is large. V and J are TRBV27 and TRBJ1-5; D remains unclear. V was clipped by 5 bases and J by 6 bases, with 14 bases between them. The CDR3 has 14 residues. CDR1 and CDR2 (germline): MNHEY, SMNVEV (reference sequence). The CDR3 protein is CASSQTLGIQPQHF. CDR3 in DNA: TGTGCCAGCAGTCAAACCTTGGGGATTCAGCCCCAGCATTTT.

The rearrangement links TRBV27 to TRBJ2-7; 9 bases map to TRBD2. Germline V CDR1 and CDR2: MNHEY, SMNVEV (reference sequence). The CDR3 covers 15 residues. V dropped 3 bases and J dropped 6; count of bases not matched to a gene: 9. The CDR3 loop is CASSFFGGGAGEQYF. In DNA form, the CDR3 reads TGTGCCAGCAGTTTTTTCGGCGGGGGGGCCGGCGAGCAGTACTTC.

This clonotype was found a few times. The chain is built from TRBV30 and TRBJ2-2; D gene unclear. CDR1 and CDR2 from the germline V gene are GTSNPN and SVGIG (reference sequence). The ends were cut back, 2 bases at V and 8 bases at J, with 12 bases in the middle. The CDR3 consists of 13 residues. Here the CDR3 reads CAWSRGFVGELFF. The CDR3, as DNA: TGTGCCTGGAGTCGCGGTTTTGTGGGGGAGCTGTTTTTT.

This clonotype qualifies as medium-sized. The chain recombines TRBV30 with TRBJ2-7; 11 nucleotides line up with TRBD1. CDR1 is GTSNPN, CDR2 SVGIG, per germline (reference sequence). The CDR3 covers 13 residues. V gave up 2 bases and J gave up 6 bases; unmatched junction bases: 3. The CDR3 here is CAWSTGTGGEQYF. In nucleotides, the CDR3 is TGTGCCTGGAGTACCGGGACAGGGGGCGAGCAGTACTTC.

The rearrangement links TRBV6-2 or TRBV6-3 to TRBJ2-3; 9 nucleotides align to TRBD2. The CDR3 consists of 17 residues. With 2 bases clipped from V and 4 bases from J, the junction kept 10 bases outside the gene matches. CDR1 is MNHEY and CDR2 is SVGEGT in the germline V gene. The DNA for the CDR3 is TGTGCCAGCAGTTACGGCGGTAGCGGGGGATTATCAGATACGCAGTATTTT. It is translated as CASSYGGSGGLSDTQYF.

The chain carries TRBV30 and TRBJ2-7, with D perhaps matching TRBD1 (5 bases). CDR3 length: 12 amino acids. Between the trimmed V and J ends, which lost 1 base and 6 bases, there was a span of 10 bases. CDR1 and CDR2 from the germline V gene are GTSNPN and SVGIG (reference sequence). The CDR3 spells CAWSATGTEQYF. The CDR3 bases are TGTGCCTGGAGTGCAACAGGTACCGAGCAGTACTTC.